The 25 T cell receptor beta chains below all came from one sample that was sequenced in a study of cytomegalovirus exposure and HLA in healthy donors (dated by TCRdb to the late 2010s). The library was obtained by the immunoSEQ multiplex PCR assay. For the multiplex PCR, a mixture combining 60 forward primers for TCR Vbeta segments and 13 reverse primers for TCR Jbeta segments was used. This is the immuneACCESS table as TCRdb keeps it, with only in-frame sequences that have V and J called. A part of the clones is gone; compared with another copy, unresolved V genes explain less than half, and the rest is unexplained. The sample table holds roughly 43,000 clones, of which around two thirds were seen once. The biggest ten clones account for more than 8.5% of the sample. Sequenced material: PBMCs. The origin of the receptors is a human donor in good health.

CDR3 loop: CASSKRLAGGPEDTQYF. The CDR3 DNA reads TGTGCCAGCAGCAAACGGCTAGCGGGGGGGCCTGAAGATACGCAGTATTTT. The J gene is TRBJ2-3, the V gene TRBV21-1; the table's D gene call, TRBD2, was not cross checked with the DNA. TRBV21-1 corresponds to a pseudogene. The CDR3 has 17 residues.

The genes are TRBV5-6 and TRBJ1-2; 7 nucleotides align to TRBD1. Germline V gene lookup returns CDR1 SGHDT and CDR2 YYEEEE. V was pared by 2 bases and J by 6 bases, with 10 bases of the junction left unmatched. This CDR3 has 15 amino acids. The CDR3 coding sequence is TGTGCCAGCAGCTTAGCCGGGACAGCAACGAATGGCTACACCTTC. It is translated as CASSLAGTATNGYTF.

The CDR3 loop reads CASSKAADEAFF. In DNA form, the CDR3 reads TGTGCCAGTAGTAAGGCGGCCGATGAAGCTTTCTTT. This chain joins TRBV19 and TRBJ1-1; no reliable D call. The CDR3 contains 12 residues. Germline lookup yields CDR1 LNHDA and CDR2 SQIVND (reference sequence). V was pared by 4 bases and J by 7 bases, with 10 bases between.

This chain uses TRBV7-2 with TRBJ1-5, with 10 bases identical to TRBD1. V was clipped by 0 bases and J by 7 bases; unmatched bases: 3. Germline V CDR1 and CDR2: SGHTA, FQGNSA. This CDR3 has 15 amino acids. The CDR3 sequence is CASSLAGQGSQPQHF. Written as DNA, the CDR3 is TGTGCCAGCAGCTTAGCGGGACAGGGGTCACAGCCCCAGCATTTT.

CDR3 DNA: TGTGCCAGCAGGGGACAGGTTTGGGGAAATCAGCCCCAGCATTTT. Residues: CASRGQVWGNQPQHF. The chain links TRBV2 to TRBJ1-5; 8 bases agree with TRBD1. Losses at the gene ends were 6 bases for V and 4 bases for J; bases not matched to a gene: 8. The CDR3 totals 15 residues. The germline gives CDR1 SNHLY, CDR2 FYNNEI. Full variable domain (missing parts from reference TRBV2 and TRBJ1-5): EPEVTQTPSHQVTQMGQEVILRCVPISNHLYFYWYRQILGQKVEFLVSFYNNEISEKSEIFDDQFSVERPDGSNFTLKIRSTKLEDSAMYFCASRGQVWGNQPQHFGDGTRLSIL.

CDR3: CAKGQGGQPQHF. CDR3 nucleotide sequence: TGTGCCAAAGGACAGGGAGGTCAGCCCCAGCATTTT. The chain couples TRBV2 to TRBJ1-5, with TRBD1 identical over 8 bases. The CDR3 runs 12 residues. V shed 10 bases, J shed 6 bases, and the junction held 5 bases outside the gene matches. Germline V CDR1 and CDR2: SNHLY, FYNNEI.

V and J are TRBV29-1 and TRBJ1-2, with unresolved D. The CDR3 is made up of 12 amino acids. CDR1 is SQVTM, CDR2 ANQGSEA, per germline. V was clipped by 7 bases and J by 6 bases, with 15 bases between them. CDR3 loop: CSAHVSGDGYTF. CDR3 coding DNA: TGCAGCGCCCACGTGTCCGGGGATGGCTACACCTTC.

This chain links TRBV30 with TRBJ1-6, with D possibly being TRBD1 (5 bases). Germline V gives CDR1 GTSNPN, CDR2 SVGIG (reference sequence). CDR3 size: 12 residues. With 4 bases removed from V and 7 bases from J, the gap between germline ends came to 8 bases. This CDR3 is CAWTGWNSPLHF. The CDR3 DNA sequence: TGTGCCTGGACAGGGTGGAATTCACCCCTCCACTTT.

This clone was seen a handful of times. This rearrangement joins TRBV5-1 to TRBJ2-3; D perhaps matches TRBD2 (5 bases). CDR1 is SGHRS and CDR2 is YFSETQ in the germline V gene. This CDR3 region has 15 residues. The V gene lost 1 base and the J gene lost 4 bases, with 13 bases spanning the gap. The DNA of the CDR3 is TGCGCCAGCAGCTTGTCGCAGGCGGACTCAGATACGCAGTATTTT. As protein: CASSLSQADSDTQYF.

By share of the sample, this clone is medium-sized (0.01 to 0.1%). This sequence joins TRBV4-1 and TRBJ2-7; 11 bases are a match to TRBD2. This CDR3 is 18 amino acids long. CDR1 and CDR2 from the germline V gene are MGHRA and YSYEKL. Trimming cost V 0 bases and J 4 bases; bases outside gene matches: 11. CDR3 nucleotides: TGCGCCAGCAGCCAAGATTCGCCTAGCGGGGGGCTCAGTTACGAGCAGTACTTC. It encodes CASSQDSPSGGLSYEQYF.

The chain has TRBV7-8 and TRBJ1-6; D remains unclear. The ends were cut back, 1 base at V and 9 bases at J, with 16 bases in the middle. This CDR3 is built from 16 residues. Per germline, CDR1 SGHVS and CDR2 FQNEAQ. The CDR3 DNA follows: TGTGCCAGCAGCTTAGTCGGCAGAACTACGCCTTCACCCCTCCACTTT. It specifies CASSLVGRTTPSPLHF. The full variable domain, rest sourced from reference TRBV7-8 and TRBJ1-6, is GAGVSQSPRYKVAKRGQDVALRCDPISGHVSLFWYQQALGQGPEFLTYFQNEAQLDKSGLPSDRFFAERPEGSVSTLKIQRTQQEDSAVYLCASSLVGRTTPSPLHFGNGTRLTVT.

This clone was picked up a small number of times. The CDR3 is CASSSRLNYEQYF. CDR3 coding DNA: TGTGCCAGCAGTTCCCGACTCAACTACGAGCAGTACTTC. The chain uses TRBV27 and TRBJ2-7; no clear D gene. The CDR3 extends over 13 amino acids. V lost 4 bases to trimming and J lost 3 bases, with 10 bases between them. The germline V gene has CDR1 MNHEY and CDR2 SMNVEV (reference sequence).

The genes are TRBV30 and TRBJ1-2, with a tentative D call TRBD1 (5 bases). V shed 2 bases and J shed 7 bases, with 20 bases lying between them. The CDR3 totals 15 residues. Germline V gene sequence: CDR1 GTSNPN, CDR2 SVGIG (reference sequence). As DNA, the CDR3 is TGTGCCTGGAGTAAGATAGGGGATCCCCCCCTTGGCTACACCTTC. Translated: CAWSKIGDPPLGYTF. Using reference TRBV30 and TRBJ1-2 for the parts outside the CDR3, the full variable domain is SQTIHQWPATLVQPVGSPLSLECTVEGTSNPNLYWYRQAAGRGLQLLFYSVGIGQISSEVPQNLSASRPQDRQFILSSKKLLLSDSGFYLCAWSKIGDPPLGYTFGSGTRLTVV.

In its sample, this clone was seen a few times. The CDR3 region is CASSSGQVTNQPQHF. In nucleotides, the CDR3 is TGTGCCAGCAGCTCCGGACAGGTTACCAATCAGCCCCAGCATTTT. This chain joins TRBV7-2 and TRBJ1-5, with 7 positions matching TRBD1. J was trimmed by 3 bases and V by 4 bases; bases with no gene match: 6. The CDR3 spans 15 residues. CDR1 is SGHTA and CDR2 is FQGNSA in the germline V gene.

This clone was seen just once. This rearrangement joins TRBV4-2 to TRBJ1-2; D is possibly TRBD1 (5 bases). Trimming stripped 3 bases from V and 2 bases from J, with 10 bases between. The CDR3 sequence is 14 residues long. Germline V gene sequence: CDR1 LGHNA, CDR2 YNFKEQ. CDR3 coding DNA: TGTGCCAGCAGCCAGGATGACAGAAACTATGGCTACACCTTC. Its protein is CASSQDDRNYGYTF.

The chain has TRBV9 and TRBJ1-4; the match to TRBD1 covers 9 bases. The CDR3 sequence is 15 residues long. V lost 7 bases, J lost 8 bases, and 12 bases stayed unmatched. In germline, CDR1 is SGDLS, CDR2 YYNGEE. The CDR3 nucleotides read TGTGCCAGCGCCGCTACAGGGGGCCTTCAGGAAAAACTGTTTTTT. This encodes CASAATGGLQEKLFF.

This chain uses TRBV7-9 with TRBJ2-3; D is possibly TRBD1 (5 bases). The CDR3 loop spans 15 amino acids. Looked up from germline, CDR1 is SEHNR and CDR2 is FQNEAQ (reference sequence). Trimming pared 6 bases from V and 3 bases from J, leaving 16 bases between. This chain's CDR3 is CASRRPGMGTDTQYF. The CDR3 nucleotides read TGTGCCAGCAGAAGGCCAGGGATGGGGACAGATACGCAGTATTTT.

This clone was detected only once. The chain combines TRBV5-1 with TRBJ1-2, with D perhaps matching TRBD1 (6 bases). V lost 0 bases and J 8 bases, leaving 8 bases between the germline ends. Germline V CDR1 and CDR2: SGHRS, YFSETQ. The CDR3 is 12 amino acids. CDR3 residues: CASSLGGLGYTF. CDR3 bases: TGCGCCAGCAGCTTGGGGGGGCTGGGCTACACCTTC.

This clone showed up just a few times. V usage is TRBV5-1 and J usage is TRBJ1-6; D is perhaps TRBD1 (6 bases). This CDR3 region has 16 residues. Per the germline V gene, CDR1 is SGHRS and CDR2 is YFSETQ. Trimming stripped 0 bases from V and 5 bases from J, with 12 bases between. Here the CDR3 reads CASSLAGGEDNSPLHF. CDR3 nucleotides: TGCGCCAGCAGCTTGGCGGGGGGCGAGGATAATTCACCCCTCCACTTT.

The chain couples TRBV6-6 to TRBJ2-5, with TRBD1 identical over 8 bases. The germline V gene has CDR1 MNHNY and CDR2 SVGAGI (reference sequence). With 0 bases clipped from V and 4 bases from J, the junction kept 1 base outside the gene matches. The CDR3 sequence is 14 residues long. CDR3 region: CASSYSGQGETQYF. The CDR3 bases are TGTGCCAGCAGTTACTCCGGACAGGGAGAGACCCAGTACTTC.

This clone was picked up one time. The genes are TRBV6-6 and TRBJ1-4; 8 bases map to TRBD1. CDR1 is MNHNY and CDR2 is SVGAGI in the germline V gene (reference sequence). The CDR3 covers 15 residues. Trimming at V came to 0 bases and at J to 7 bases, leaving 4 bases not matched to a gene. The CDR3 DNA reads TGTGCCAGCAGTTACTCCGGACAGGGAATTGAAAAACTGTTTTTT. This encodes CASSYSGQGIEKLFF.

DNA for the CDR3: TGTGCCAGCGGCTGGGCTAGCGGGGGGAGCACAGATACGCAGTATTTT. Protein product: CASGWASGGSTDTQYF. The J gene is TRBJ2-3, the V gene TRBV7-6; TRBD2 matches 11 bases. CDR1 and CDR2 from the germline V gene are SGHVS and FNYEAQ. The V gene end was trimmed by 8 bases and the J gene end by 0 bases; junction bases not matched to a gene: 7. The length of the CDR3 is 16 residues.

This chain joins TRBV2 and TRBJ1-1, with 9 bases that match TRBD1. This CDR3 is 13 amino acids long. Trimming cost V 6 bases and J 5 bases; bases outside gene matches: 4. Looked up from germline, CDR1 is SNHLY and CDR2 is FYNNEI. CDR3 protein: CASRTGGRTEAFF. CDR3 DNA sequence: TGTGCCAGCAGAACAGGGGGCCGGACTGAAGCTTTCTTT.

The CDR3 DNA reads as TGCGCCAGCAGCTTTAGCGGGGGCACAGATACGCAGTATTTT. This encodes CASSFSGGTDTQYF. The chain links TRBV5-1 to TRBJ2-3; 8 bases are shared with TRBD2. The CDR3 consists of 14 residues. V gave up 2 bases and J gave up 1 base; unmatched junction bases: 0. CDR1 and CDR2 (germline): SGHRS, YFSETQ.

V is TRBV28 and J is TRBJ1-6, with a weak D call TRBD1 (5 bases). This CDR3 region has 15 residues. V was cut by 7 bases and J by 5 bases, with 15 bases left in between. Germline loops: CDR1 MDHEN, CDR2 SYDVKM. Here the CDR3 reads CASIHPAGNNSPLHF. DNA of the CDR3: TGTGCCAGCATCCATCCCGCAGGGAATAATTCACCCCTCCACTTT.